One and the same sample provided the 11 T cell receptor beta chains below, sequenced in a study of blood T cell repertoires in COVID-19. Produced via immunoSEQ multiplex PCR; TCRdb's table is partial and in-frame only. The table records some 74,000 clones, roughly four fifths of them present only once. Sequenced sample: peripheral blood. These receptors all stem from a man between 65 and 85 years old with active or convalescent COVID-19.

This clone appeared a single time. The V gene is TRBV6-6, the J gene TRBJ1-3; D is uncertain. This CDR3 has 12 residues. V was clipped by 5 bases and J by 4 bases, with 6 bases between them. CDR1 MNHNY and CDR2 SVGAGI come from the germline V gene (reference sequence). The CDR3 bases are TGTGCCAGCAGTCTACAGGGAAACACCATATATTTT. Encoded protein: CASSLQGNTIYF.

This chain joins TRBV6-6 and TRBJ2-7; D is possibly TRBD1 (6 bases). Germline CDR1 and CDR2: MNHNY and SVGAGI (reference sequence). The CDR3 is made up of 13 amino acids. The V and J ends lost 7 bases and 0 bases respectively, with 10 bases between them. In nucleotides, the CDR3 is TGTGCCAGCACTCAGGGGATCTCCTACGAGCAGTACTTC. Encoded protein: CASTQGISYEQYF.

The chain recombines TRBV7-6 with TRBJ2-7, with unresolved D. The CDR3 totals 11 residues. CDR1 is SGHVS, CDR2 FNYEAQ, per germline. V was pared by 1 base and J by 7 bases, with 5 bases between. CDR3 sequence reads: CASSLGREQYF. CDR3 DNA: TGTGCCAGCAGCTTAGGGCGGGAGCAGTACTTC.

The table lists this clone with a count of one. The V call is TRBV11-3, the J call TRBJ2-1; D is perhaps TRBD1 (5 bases). CDR1 and CDR2 from the germline V gene are SGHNT and YENEEA. V lost 3 bases to trimming and J lost 6 bases, with 15 bases between them. The CDR3 runs 15 residues. The CDR3 loop reads CASSFMGQTPNEQFF. The CDR3 DNA follows: TGTGCCAGCAGCTTTATGGGGCAGACTCCCAATGAGCAGTTCTTC. The full variable domain, with the rest looked up from reference TRBV11-3 and TRBJ2-1, is EAGVVQSPRYKIIEKKQPVAFWCNPISGHNTLYWYLQNLGQGPELLIRYENEEAVDDSQLPKDRFSAERLKGVDSTLKIQPAELGDSAVYLCASSFMGQTPNEQFFGPGTRLTVL.

The V and J genes are TRBV4-2 and TRBJ2-7, with D perhaps TRBD2 (6 bases). This CDR3 comprises 15 residues. Germline CDR1 is LGHNA and CDR2 is YNFKEQ. Trimming took 0 bases from V and 0 from J, leaving 9 bases between them. In nucleotides, the CDR3 is TGTGCCAGCAGCCAAGATGCGGGGTACTCCTACGAGCAGTACTTC. It encodes CASSQDAGYSYEQYF.

The V and J genes are TRBV2 and TRBJ1-3; 11 bases line up with TRBD1. The CDR3 loop spans 13 amino acids. V lost 4 bases, J lost 7 bases, and 0 bases stayed unmatched. The germline V gene encodes CDR1 SNHLY and CDR2 FYNNEI. In nucleotides, the CDR3 is TGTGCCAGCAGTGGGGACAGGGGGAACACCATATATTTT. Amino acids: CASSGDRGNTIYF.

This rearrangement joins TRBV11-2 to TRBJ2-5; TRBD2 agrees at 10 bases. With 8 bases clipped from V and 5 bases from J, the junction kept 5 bases outside the gene matches. CDR1 SGHAT and CDR2 FQNNGV come from the germline V gene. There are 13 residues in the CDR3. This chain's CDR3 is CASESGGAETQYF. The CDR3 region has the DNA TGTGCCAGCGAAAGCGGGGGGGCGGAGACCCAGTACTTC.

A word on this clone: The junction does not match germline at one end; this may be a read error. This chain links TRBV3-1 (or the pseudogene TRBV3-2) with TRBJ1-3, with a weak D call TRBD1 (5 bases). Per the germline V gene, CDR1 is LGHDT and CDR2 is YNNKEL (reference sequence). This CDR3 is built from 13 residues. CDR3 sequence reads: CASSQDRGNTVYF. The CDR3 coding sequence is TGTGCCAGCAGCCAAGATAGGGGAAACACCGTATATTTT.

The rearrangement joins TRBV30 to TRBJ2-3, with D hard to call. The V end was cut by 3 bases, the J end by 7 bases, with 14 bases between. The CDR3 runs 13 residues. Germline CDR1 is GTSNPN and CDR2 is SVGIG (reference sequence). The CDR3 DNA sequence: TGTGCCTGGAGCACTAAAGCTGTTAATACGCAGTATTTT. It is translated as CAWSTKAVNTQYF. Looking up the rest from reference TRBV30 and TRBJ2-3 gives the full variable domain: SQTIHQWPATLVQPVGSPLSLECTVEGTSNPNLYWYRQAAGRGLQLLFYSVGIGQISSEVPQNLSASRPQDRQFILSSKKLLLSDSGFYLCAWSTKAVNTQYFGPGTRLTVL.

The genes are TRBV20-1 and TRBJ2-5, with 7 bases aligning to TRBD2. The CDR3 runs 15 residues. The V segment lost 3 bases and the J segment 1 base; nucleotides outside the gene matches: 8. Germline CDR1 DFQATT, CDR2 SNEGSKA (reference sequence). The CDR3 sequence is CSASQAGTTQETQYF. CDR3 sequence (DNA): TGCAGTGCTAGTCAAGCGGGGACCACCCAAGAGACCCAGTACTTC.

With regard to this clone: The identical CDR3 is also encoded by other nucleotide sequences in the sample. The V call is TRBV5-1, the J call TRBJ2-1; D perhaps matches TRBD1 (6 bases). Germline V gene data show CDR1 as SGHRS and CDR2 as YFSETQ. There are 13 residues in the CDR3. Between the trimmed V and J ends, which lost 0 bases and 7 bases, there was a span of 8 bases. CDR3 sequence (DNA): TGCGCCAGCAGCTTGGGGACAGATAATGAGCAGTTCTTC. It encodes CASSLGTDNEQFF.